This T cell receptor (beta chain) appears in the sequencing data of a study of blood T cell repertoires in COVID-19. Study-wide background: The United States, Italy and Spain provided the acute and convalescent COVID-19 samples. In each case, the material was cDNA or gDNA derived from T cells, B-cell-depleted T cells, or PBMCs.

Per the authors' pipeline: Amplified reference gene primers provided the basis for estimating nucleated cell counts. Some clones are missing from TCRdb's copy, which holds only in-frame ones; the method was immunoSEQ multiplex PCR. V and J calls and clone size are given by that table; D and trimming were obtained from the DNA. The profile covers 200,000 to 250,000 clones, with 85% to 90% appearing a single time and approximately 3.8% taken by the ten largest. The germline V gene has CDR1 KGHSH and CDR2 LQKENI. The CDR3 has 17 amino acids. Between the trimmed V and J ends, which lost 0 bases and 1 base, there was a span of 13 bases. This clone was counted a few times. The cohort comprised adults aged 18 to 89 years residing in 20 to 30 US areas.

Input material: PBMCs or T cells enriched from blood (not recorded which). The sequence came from a woman younger than 35 in a cohort exposed to, infected with or recovered from COVID-19 (not recorded which). The chain links TRBV18 to TRBJ1-3; D not certain. CDR3 protein: CASSPPGDLSSGNTIYF. The CDR3 DNA reads as TGTGCCAGCTCACCACCGGGAGACCTCTCTTCTGGAAACACCATATATTTT.